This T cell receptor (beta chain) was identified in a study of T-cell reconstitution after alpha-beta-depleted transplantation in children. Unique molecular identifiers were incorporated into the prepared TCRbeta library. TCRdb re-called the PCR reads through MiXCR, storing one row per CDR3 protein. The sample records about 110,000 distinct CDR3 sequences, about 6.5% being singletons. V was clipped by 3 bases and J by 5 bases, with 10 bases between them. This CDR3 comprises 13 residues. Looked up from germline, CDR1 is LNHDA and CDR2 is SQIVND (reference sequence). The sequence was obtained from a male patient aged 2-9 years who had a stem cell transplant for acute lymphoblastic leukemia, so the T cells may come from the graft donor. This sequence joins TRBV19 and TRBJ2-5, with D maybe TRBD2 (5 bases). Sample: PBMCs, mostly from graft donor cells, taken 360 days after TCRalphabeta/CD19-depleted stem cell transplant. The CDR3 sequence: CASSIGGGETQYF. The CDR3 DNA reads TGTGCCAGTAGTATCGGAGGTGGTGAGACCCAGTACTTC.